This passage covers 17 T cell receptor beta chains from one sample sequenced in a study of blood T cell repertoires in COVID-19. Assay used: immunoSEQ multiplex PCR; TCRdb lists only in-frame clones, some missing. The sample includes roughly 230,000 clones, about 86% of them seen just once. Source material: peripheral blood. The receptors stem from a man aged 50 to 59 with active or convalescent COVID-19.

The chain couples TRBV30 to TRBJ1-2, with no clear D. Per germline, CDR1 GTSNPN and CDR2 SVGIG (reference sequence). This CDR3 is built from 13 residues. The V and J ends lost 0 bases and 1 base respectively, with 6 bases between them. In DNA, the CDR3 is TGTGCCTGGAGTGTTATGAGTAACTATGGCTACACCTTC. Translated: CAWSVMSNYGYTF.

The J gene is TRBJ1-4, the V gene TRBV9, with 8 bases aligning to TRBD1. The junction had 5 bases not matched to a gene; V was cut back by 3 bases and J by 7 bases. Germline V gene data show CDR1 as SGDLS and CDR2 as YYNGEE. The CDR3 totals 14 residues. The CDR3 DNA sequence: TGTGCCAGCAGCGCGACAGGGGTGGGTGAAAAACTGTTTTTT. It codes for CASSATGVGEKLFF.

This clone came up a few times. The chain combines TRBV5-4 with TRBJ2-2, with 7 nucleotides matching TRBD2. Germline trimming cut 1 base from V and 1 base from J; bases unmatched to any gene: 4. This CDR3 is built from 16 residues. Germline assignment: CDR1 SGHNT and CDR2 YYREEE (reference sequence). The CDR3 nucleotides read TGTGCCAGCAGCTTGTGGTCGGGGGGGAACACCGGGGAGCTGTTTTTT. The encoded protein is CASSLWSGGNTGELFF.

The chain links TRBV2 to TRBJ2-5; D possibly corresponds to TRBD2 (6 bases). Looked up from germline, CDR1 is SNHLY and CDR2 is FYNNEI. The V end was cut by 4 bases, the J end by 0 bases, with 15 bases between. This CDR3 contains 16 residues. The CDR3 sequence is CASSGRFGGNQETQYF. The CDR3 DNA follows: TGTGCCAGCAGTGGGCGTTTTGGGGGGAACCAAGAGACCCAGTACTTC.

The chain couples TRBV4-2 to TRBJ2-2; 10 nucleotides line up with TRBD1. The CDR3 contains 14 residues. With V trimmed by 7 bases and J by 4 bases, 3 bases remained unmatched. The germline V gene has CDR1 LGHNA and CDR2 YNFKEQ. CDR3 sequence: CASTRTGGTGELFF. CDR3 DNA: TGTGCCAGCACCCGGACAGGGGGCACCGGGGAGCTGTTTTTT.

This clone was found a few times. The chain links TRBV12-5 to TRBJ2-3, with D possibly TRBD2 on 7 matching bases. The CDR3 runs to 14 residues. The germline gives CDR1 LGHNT, CDR2 FRNRAP. The germline V and J ends were trimmed by 2 bases and 4 bases, with 10 bases remaining between them. CDR3 loop: CASGLRGGPDTQYF. Written as DNA, the CDR3 is TGTGCTAGTGGTTTGAGGGGGGGGCCAGATACGCAGTATTTT. The entire variable domain, with the rest obtained from reference TRBV12-5 and TRBJ2-3, is as follows: DARVTQTPRHKVTEMGQEVTMRCQPILGHNTVFWYRQTMMQGLELLAYFRNRAPLDDSGMPKDRFSAEMPDATLATLKIQPSEPRDSAVYFCASGLRGGPDTQYFGPGTRLTVL.

This clone was seen a few times. V usage is TRBV28 and J usage is TRBJ1-2; unclear D gene. V lost 7 bases and J 3 bases, leaving 12 bases between the germline ends. Germline V gene lookup returns CDR1 MDHEN and CDR2 SYDVKM. The CDR3 loop spans 13 amino acids. CDR3 bases: TGTGCCAGCACCCCCGGGCGGGACTATGGCTACACCTTC. This codes for CASTPGRDYGYTF.

The J gene is TRBJ2-1, the V gene TRBV7-3; D possibly corresponds to TRBD1 (5 bases). Germline V gives CDR1 SGHTA, CDR2 FQGTGA. The CDR3 spans 13 residues. Trimming removed 5 bases from V and 6 bases from J, with 11 bases in between. The CDR3 protein is CASSRGAFNEQFF. CDR3 bases: TGTGCCAGCAGCCGTGGGGCGTTCAATGAGCAGTTCTTC. The full variable domain, rest sourced from reference TRBV7-3 and TRBJ2-1, is GAGVSQTPSNKVTEKGKYVELRCDPISGHTALYWYRQSLGQGPEFLIYFQGTGAADDSGLPNDRFFAVRPEGSVSTLKIQRTERGDSAVYLCASSRGAFNEQFFGPGTRLTVL.

V is TRBV7-9 and J is TRBJ1-6; 9 bases agree with TRBD1. The CDR3 is 16 residues long. Germline V gives CDR1 SEHNR, CDR2 FQNEAQ (reference sequence). V lost 5 bases to trimming and J lost 7 bases; unmatched junction nucleotides: 9. The CDR3 spells CASSKVTGGWNSPLHF. CDR3 in DNA: TGTGCCAGCAGCAAAGTTACAGGGGGCTGGAATTCACCCCTCCACTTT. The full variable domain, its missing parts supplied by reference TRBV7-9 and TRBJ1-6, is DTGVSQNPRHKITKRGQNVTFRCDPISEHNRLYWYRQTLGQGPEFLTYFQNEAQLEKSRLLSDRFSAERPKGSFSTLEIQRTEQGDSAMYLCASSKVTGGWNSPLHFGNGTRLTVT.

The chain is built from TRBV4-2 and TRBJ2-3, with 12 positions matching TRBD2. Per germline, CDR1 LGHNA and CDR2 YNFKEQ. The CDR3 runs to 16 residues. V shed 4 bases, J shed 3 bases, and the junction held 5 bases outside the gene matches. The CDR3 sequence is CASSLRTSGATDTQYF. The DNA of the CDR3 is TGTGCCAGCAGCCTCCGGACTAGCGGGGCTACAGATACGCAGTATTTT.

The J gene is TRBJ2-7, the V gene TRBV6-5; 7 positions agree with TRBD2. J gave up 1 base and V 7 bases, and 10 bases lay outside the gene matches. The CDR3 totals 15 residues. Germline CDR1 and CDR2: MNHEY and SVGAGI. For the CDR3, the DNA is TGTGCCAGCATGGTGGGGAGGGCTGGATCCTACGAGCAGTACTTC. Protein sequence: CASMVGRAGSYEQYF.

The sample holds a few counts of this clone. The J gene is TRBJ1-2, the V gene TRBV6-5; possible D gene TRBD1, 6 bases. The V end was cut by 10 bases, the J end by 4 bases, with 16 bases between. CDR1 MNHEY and CDR2 SVGAGI come from the germline V gene. The CDR3 is 13 residues long. DNA for the CDR3: TGTGCCACCCTTCGAGGGGGTTTCTATGGCTACACCTTC. This sequence encodes CATLRGGFYGYTF.

The chain recombines TRBV10-3 with TRBJ1-1; 8 nucleotides line up with TRBD1. Looked up from germline, CDR1 is ENHRY and CDR2 is SYGVKD. The CDR3 contains 14 residues. With V trimmed by 2 bases and J by 2 bases, 1 base remained unmatched. The CDR3 DNA is TGTGCCATCAGTGAGGGGACAGGTAACACTGAAGCTTTCTTT. It encodes CAISEGTGNTEAFF.

The chain has TRBV6-2 or TRBV6-3 and TRBJ1-1; 12 bases line up with TRBD1. Germline CDR1 is MNHEY and CDR2 is SVGEGT. The CDR3 is 16 residues long. Trimming removed 2 bases from V and 9 bases from J; junction bases left unmatched: 10. CDR3 in DNA: TGTGCCAGCAGTTACCTTCGGGACAGGGGGCATCGTCAAGCTTTCTTT. It codes for CASSYLRDRGHRQAFF.

This chain links TRBV19 with TRBJ2-2; weak D call: TRBD2 (6 bases). V was cut by 6 bases and J by 3 bases, with 14 bases left in between. The length of the CDR3 is 15 residues. Per the germline V gene, CDR1 is LNHDA and CDR2 is SQIVND (reference sequence). The CDR3 bases are TGTGCCAGTAGCCCCACGGAGGGGTACACCGGGGAGCTGTTTTTT. This gives the protein CASSPTEGYTGELFF.

The V gene is TRBV30, the J gene TRBJ2-7; D is undetermined. Between the trimmed V and J ends, which lost 1 base and 2 bases, there was a span of 6 bases. Germline loops: CDR1 GTSNPN, CDR2 SVGIG (reference sequence). The CDR3 runs to 12 residues. The chain's CDR3 is CAWSGSTYEQYF. The CDR3 DNA is TGTGCCTGGAGTGGTTCAACCTACGAGCAGTACTTC. Complete variable domain (other parts from reference TRBV30 and TRBJ2-7): SQTIHQWPATLVQPVGSPLSLECTVEGTSNPNLYWYRQAAGRGLQLLFYSVGIGQISSEVPQNLSASRPQDRQFILSSKKLLLSDSGFYLCAWSGSTYEQYFGPGTRLTVT.

This clone has only a few counts. The chain couples TRBV28 to TRBJ1-6, with D perhaps matching TRBD1 (5 bases). The CDR3 has 16 amino acids. CDR1 and CDR2 from the germline V gene are MDHEN and SYDVKM. Trimming removed 6 bases from V and 9 bases from J, with 21 bases in between. The CDR3 here is CASSPWSVGEGSPLHF. CDR3 DNA: TGTGCCAGCAGCCCCTGGTCCGTGGGGGAGGGTTCACCCCTCCACTTT.